The sequence of this T cell receptor (beta chain) was determined in a study of T cell changes during pregnancy in multiple sclerosis. The CDR3 is made up of 14 amino acids. Trimming shortened V by 1 base and J by 6 bases, and 13 bases separated the two germline ends. Germline CDR1 and CDR2: MGHDK and SYGVNS. The method was immunoSEQ multiplex PCR; TCRdb's version includes in-frame clones alone and lacks a portion of them. The sample contains approximately 63,000 clones, 85% to 95% of which appear only once. This clonotype was obtained from a female donor with multiple sclerosis, enrolled in a pregnancy study. The chain employs TRBV25-1 and TRBJ2-7; D call uncertain. Sequenced here: CD8+ T cells from peripheral blood mononuclear cells, sampled in the third trimester of pregnancy. The CDR3 spells CASSELRTGAEQYF. CDR3 nucleotide sequence: TGTGCCAGCAGTGAATTACGAACCGGAGCCGAGCAGTACTTC.